The 3 T cell receptor beta chains presented below share a single source sample, sequenced in a study of OX40 agonist ivuxolimab in advanced cancers. Assay used: immunoSEQ multiplex PCR; TCRdb lists only in-frame clones, some missing. The sample consists of tens of thousands of clones, 75% to 90% of them appearing once. Sequences were derived from CD4+ or CD8+ T cells sorted from blood, sampled in a trial of the OX40 agonist ivuxolimab. The source of these receptors is an adult with an advanced solid tumor such as melanoma, head and neck, liver or kidney cancer.

This clone was counted between two and nine times. The rearrangement links TRBV30 to TRBJ1-5; D gene unclear. Germline V lookup: CDR1 GTSNPN, CDR2 SVGIG (reference sequence). The CDR3 covers 16 residues. Trimming took 0 bases from V and 0 from J, leaving 12 bases between them. CDR3 coding DNA: TGTGCCTGGAGTGTATCCAGTTCACTTAGCAATCAGCCCCAGCATTTT. Its translation: CAWSVSSSLSNQPQHF. The whole variable domain, filled in from reference TRBV30 and TRBJ1-5, reads SQTIHQWPATLVQPVGSPLSLECTVEGTSNPNLYWYRQAAGRGLQLLFYSVGIGQISSEVPQNLSASRPQDRQFILSSKKLLLSDSGFYLCAWSVSSSLSNQPQHFGDGTRLSIL.

The chain combines TRBV15 with TRBJ1-3; D perhaps matches TRBD1 (5 bases). With 1 base removed from V and 2 bases from J, the gap between germline ends came to 6 bases. The length of the CDR3 is 14 residues. The V gene's germline CDR1 is LNHNV and CDR2 YYDKDF (reference sequence). CDR3 region: CATSRGGAGNTIYF. The CDR3 bases are TGTGCCACCAGCAGAGGAGGGGCTGGAAACACCATATATTTT.

The CDR3 protein is CATSRAGANVLTF. The CDR3 nucleotides read TGTGCCACTTCAAGGGCTGGGGCCAACGTCCTGACTTTC. The J gene is TRBJ2-6, the V gene TRBV6-5, with D unresolved. The germline V gene has CDR1 MNHEY and CDR2 SVGAGI. Trimming took off 10 bases at V and 2 bases at J, with 9 bases between the two ends. The CDR3 sequence is 13 residues long.